Sequencing of this TCR beta chain was carried out in a study of T cells in Graves' hyperthyroidism and ophthalmopathy (dated by TCRdb to between 2017 and 2020). With regard to the full study: Peripheral blood samples were taken at initial diagnosis, before any treatment was given. Following sampling, methimazole starting at 30 mg daily was given to hyperthyroidism patients, and high-dose intravenous methylprednisolone was given to ophthalmopathy patients. According to the paper, TCR Vbeta CDR3 sequencing was carried out on around 140 peripheral blood samples, which came from approximately 43 ophthalmopathy, roughly 75 hyperthyroidism and 17 progressor patients. In addition, the study compared T-cell repertoires in thyroid tissue and in blood from roughly 6 Graves' hyperthyroidism patients. To identify TCR V-J signatures that set the groups apart, the researchers used a discovery cohort of more than 95 patients, made up of around 42 with Graves' ophthalmopathy and around 58 with stable Graves' hyperthyroidism. The roughly 94 discovery patients were randomly divided into training and test sets at a 7:3 ratio. Whether ophthalmopathy could be predicted prospectively was tested in an independent validation cohort made up of fewer than 20 hyperthyroidism patients plus 17 patients who later progressed to ophthalmopathy.

The TCR beta CDR3 regions were amplified from RNA transcripts. For the first round of RT-PCR on the TCR CDR3, the HTBI primer set was used together with the Qiagen OneStep RT-PCR kit. The libraries were constructed in a second round of multiplex PCR and then size-selected and purified. Libraries were sequenced paired-end with 100 bp reads on an Illumina HiSeq2000. The authors' pipeline ran thus. Raw data were processed with SOAPnuke, discarding reads with adapters, uncalled bases, mean Phred below 15, or no exact constant-primer or identifier match. High-quality paired reads were merged with COPE v1.2.5, and unique nucleotide sequences were defined as clonotypes. MiTCR v1.1 was used to align the clonotypes against IMGT TRBV, TRBD and TRBJ reference segments. The analysis included only V-J combinations with a frequency above 0.0001, which together covered 99% to 99.2% of the repertoires. A TCS score was defined as the ratio of F50 (clonal expansion) to E x V (chaos), with BLOSUM62-based TCRdist applied between CDR3 peptides within each V-J. Welch's t-statistics and random forest reduced some 510 V-J features to 10 to 15, which were used in a naive Bayes classifier (R e1071). TCRdb reprocessed the public reads (quality trimming at Q25 with fastp, clone calling with MiXCR) and kept in-frame beta chains. Identical CDR3 protein sequences are pooled into one entry, listed with their most common genes and DNA. These V and J calls rely on TCRdb rather than the paper's analysis. In all, the sample holds about 420,000 distinct CDR3 sequences, and around 13% of those were seen once. The top ten clones comprise 5% to 6% of the sample.

The junction carries 12 bases between V and J, which are trimmed by 6 bases and 1 base respectively. According to the germline V gene (reference sequence), CDR1 reads LNHDA and CDR2 reads SQIVND. The CDR3, from cysteine to phenylalanine, totals 14 residues. The retained sequence is limited to the CDR3, 42 bases, with the frame set at the first base. General findings and caveats noted by the study authors: Blood samples also contained most of the expanded thyroid clonotypes (frequency above 0.001), which suggests that blood repertoires may reflect thyroid immune responses. Sample size was not statistically predetermined, and investigators were not blinded to group allocation. In validation, the model predicted progression to ophthalmopathy a median of roughly 6.5 months before onset, with approximately 71% sensitivity and about 72% specificity. A model built on a 13 V-J signature distinguished ophthalmopathy from stable hyperthyroidism, reaching around 87% sensitivity and around 81% specificity in cross-validation and 80%/75% in testing.

In this sample, this clonotype turned up a few times. What this receptor recognizes is not known. It has no much larger one-base neighbor in the sample; base qualities were not kept. Stable Graves' hyperthyroidism was defined as the absence of progression to ophthalmopathy over 18 months of follow-up. Hyperthyroidism patients were aged 18 to 65 years and newly diagnosed, with disease duration of less than 2 months. The study excluded patients with uncontrolled infections, other autoimmune diseases, pregnancy or lactation. Diagnoses were based on clinical symptoms, serum thyroxine and TRAb, thyroid ultrasound and orbital computed tomography. PBMCs were isolated from about 9.1 ml of fresh peripheral blood by Ficoll-Paque density gradient centrifugation. Trizol reagent was used to extract total RNA, and RNA quality was then checked on an Agilent 2100 Bioanalyzer.

The TCR comes from a woman in her late teens or twenties with Graves' hyperthyroidism. The sequenced sample was blood. The rearranged segments are TRBV19 and TRBJ1-1; TRBD1 is possibly the D segment (5 matching bases). The CDR3 protein is CASRRDSKNTEAFF. The DNA reads TGTGCCAGTAGGCGTGACAGCAAGAACACTGAAGCTTTCTTT.